What follows is one T cell receptor (beta chain) and its context. The entry originates in a study of blood T cell repertoires in COVID-19. Study overall: COVID-19 samples from acute and convalescent phases originated in the United States, Italy and Spain. The cDNA or gDNA used as material had been derived from T cells, B-cell-depleted T cells, or PBMCs.

Only in-frame clones appear in the TCRdb table, and some are missing; sequencing was by immunoSEQ multiplex PCR. The sample shows just over 80,000 clones, about three quarters of them seen only once. Germline loops: CDR1 MGHRA, CDR2 YSYEKL. This CDR3 is built from 12 residues. Trimming removed 4 bases at V and 6 bases at J, with 10 bases between. V and J are TRBV4-1 and TRBJ2-7, with D unresolved. Sequencing input: peripheral blood. The sequence derives from a woman older than 75 with active or convalescent COVID-19. CDR3 region: CASSLHPGEQYF. The CDR3 DNA is TGCGCCAGCAGCCTTCACCCCGGCGAGCAGTACTTC.